This T cell receptor (beta chain) was captured in a study of identical twins. From the 5' RACE reads, TCRdb called clonotypes with MiXCR, one entry per CDR3 protein. The sample lists approximately 210,000 distinct CDR3 sequences; less than 10% were seen once. V dropped 6 bases and J dropped 9; count of bases not matched to a gene: 6. This CDR3 is built from 14 residues. This clonotype has at least ten counts. This sequence originates from a woman between 18 and 29 years old in good health. Sequencing was done on a sample of memory (CD45RO+) T cells sorted from blood. The rearrangement uses TRBV12-3 or TRBV12-4 and TRBJ2-1; 12 bases agree with TRBD1. CDR3 DNA sequence: TGTGCCAGCAGCTCCGGGACAGGGGGCCGTGAGCAGTTCTTC. This gives the protein CASSSGTGGREQFF.